This T cell receptor beta chain comes out of a study of glioma-infiltrating T cells after dendritic cell vaccination. Broader study findings: Higher TCR clonality did not directly relate to longer survival.

The CDR3 is 15 residues long. The V and J ends lost 3 bases and 2 bases, in that order; junction bases with no gene match: 5. The germline gives CDR1 SGDLS, CDR2 YYNGEE. The sample's time point: after dendritic cell vaccination, including at tumor progression/relapse. All glioblastoma patients lacked an isocitrate dehydrogenase mutation. Before vaccination, two weeks after the third vaccination, and at progression, PBMC were collected. TCRdb's table, derived via immunoSEQ multiplex PCR, lists solely in-frame clones and lacks some. The table lists approximately 62,000 clones, more than 75% of them singletons. Turning to this clone: Antigen unknown.

Material: blood, obtained after dendritic cell vaccination. The chain couples TRBV9 to TRBJ2-1; TRBD2 aligns across 7 bases. The clonotype originates from a human donor with glioblastoma. The CDR3 bases are TGTGCCAGCAGCGCTGGACTAGAGGCCTACAATGAGCAGTTCTTC. Protein sequence: CASSAGLEAYNEQFF.